This T cell receptor beta chain was observed in a study of beta chain features in type 1 diabetes. The ends were cut back, 1 base at V and 5 bases at J, with 14 bases in the middle. This CDR3 spans 16 amino acids. Germline V gene data show CDR1 as SGHTA and CDR2 as FQGTGA. Based on CD45RO/CCR7/CD25/CD127/CD95/CD27, CD4+ regulatory, stem cell-like memory, naive and central memory cells were sorted. With regard to this clone: As yet, its antigen is unknown.

Points from the study as a whole: Researchers reported that naive, central memory and Treg TCRB repertoires appeared more similar in patients than in healthy donors. TCRB CDR3 length was moderately but significantly reduced in all four CD4+ subsets of Type 1 diabetes patients.

The whole isolated RNA underwent reverse transcription, so sequencing captured expressed TCRB transcripts. Libraries were prepared by immunoSEQ multiplex PCR; TCRdb keeps only in-frame clonotypes and omits some of them. Of 630,000 or so clones in the sample, around 15% were seen once. This TCR came from a man between 18 and 29 years old with type 1 diabetes. The specimen sequenced was naive CD4+ T cells from blood. V and J are TRBV7-3 and TRBJ1-4; D gene uncertain. Here the CDR3 DNA reads TGTGCCAGCAGCTTAAATGCGAGAATAGGAAATGAAAAACTGTTTTTT. This encodes CASSLNARIGNEKLFF.